This passage covers 5 T cell receptor beta chains from one sample sequenced in a study of blood T cell repertoires in COVID-19. Generated by immunoSEQ multiplex PCR, the TCRdb table keeps only in-frame clones and is missing some. The top ten clones hold approximately 1.2% of a sample with 310,000 or so clones, around four fifths of them seen once. Sequencing was carried out using peripheral blood. Receptor source: a woman in her forties or fifties with acute or convalescent COVID-19.

The V gene is TRBV2, the J gene TRBJ2-7; D is perhaps TRBD2 (6 bases). This CDR3 contains 16 residues. The ends were cut back, 7 bases at V and 6 bases at J, with 25 bases in the middle. Per the germline V gene, CDR1 is SNHLY and CDR2 is FYNNEI. The DNA for the CDR3 is TGTGCCAGCAAAGCCTCAATAGCGGAGCCCTCCCTCGAGCAGTACTTC. It is translated as CASKASIAEPSLEQYF. Full variable domain (outside the CDR3, taken from reference TRBV2 and TRBJ2-7): EPEVTQTPSHQVTQMGQEVILRCVPISNHLYFYWYRQILGQKVEFLVSFYNNEISEKSEIFDDQFSVERPDGSNFTLKIRSTKLEDSAMYFCASKASIAEPSLEQYFGPGTRLTVT.

The chain carries TRBV14 and TRBJ1-6, with 7 bases identical to TRBD1. The CDR3 length is 14 residues. The V and J ends lost 1 base and 8 bases, in that order; junction bases with no gene match: 2. CDR1 and CDR2 from the germline V gene are SGHDN and FVKESK. This chain's CDR3 is CASSQGQGYSPLHF. As DNA, the CDR3 is TGTGCCAGCAGCCAAGGACAGGGTTATTCACCCCTCCACTTT.

V usage is TRBV7-6 and J usage is TRBJ1-3; D unresolved. CDR3 size: 13 residues. Germline assignment: CDR1 SGHVS and CDR2 FNYEAQ. Trimming stripped 5 bases from V and 3 bases from J, with 8 bases between. The CDR3 DNA is TGTGCCAGCAGCCCGTCGGGTGGAAACACCATATATTTT. It is translated as CASSPSGGNTIYF.

This clone turned up a few times. The chain carries TRBV11-2 and TRBJ2-7; D unresolved. Germline V gene data show CDR1 as SGHAT and CDR2 as FQNNGV. CDR3 length: 14 amino acids. Trimming removed 0 bases at V and 0 bases at J, with 6 bases between. The CDR3 DNA is TGTGCCAGCAGCTTAGATCTCAGCTCCTACGAGCAGTACGTC. This codes for CASSLDLSSYEQYV.

The J gene is TRBJ1-5, the V gene TRBV4-1; D is ambiguous. V lost 0 bases and J 6 bases, leaving 15 bases between the germline ends. The CDR3 is made up of 16 amino acids. The germline V gene encodes CDR1 MGHRA and CDR2 YSYEKL. The DNA for the CDR3 is TGCGCCAGCAGCCAAGAGGAGGCCAGTACGGGTCAGCCCCAGCATTTT. As protein: CASSQEEASTGQPQHF.